This T cell receptor (beta chain) is drawn from a study of vaccination and CD4 T cells after COVID-19. Sequencing of cultured CD4+ T cell DNA used the Oncomine TCR Beta short-read assay. Each CDR3 protein is one row after TCRdb ran MiXCR on the PCR reads. The sample comprises about 18,000 distinct CDR3 sequences, 35% to 40% of which are singletons, and 9.5% to 15% rests with the top ten. This CDR3 has 14 amino acids. Per germline, CDR1 MNHEY and CDR2 SVGEGT. The germline V and J ends were trimmed by 4 bases and 8 bases, with 14 bases remaining between them. For this clonotype: The antigen remains undetermined.

Treatment described: approximately 11-day PBMC culture with coronavirus spike peptide pools or control peptides (ViraFEST assay). Sequenced material: CD4+ T cells from blood, cultured in vitro. The chain employs TRBV6-2 or TRBV6-3 and TRBJ2-2; possible D gene TRBD2, 5 bases. This TCR was sampled from a human donor who had recovered from COVID-19. The CDR3 DNA reads TGTGCCAGCAGTTGGACTGACGGGTTGGGGGAGCTGTTTTTT. Amino acids: CASSWTDGLGELFF.